This is a list of T cell receptor beta chains from one sample in a study of OX40 agonist ivuxolimab in advanced cancers. Assay used: immunoSEQ multiplex PCR; TCRdb lists only in-frame clones, some missing. The table has approximately 80,000 clones, roughly 94% seen once. Sequenced here: CD4+ or CD8+ T cells sorted from blood, sampled in a trial of the OX40 agonist ivuxolimab. The receptors here all came from an adult with an advanced solid tumor such as melanoma, head and neck, liver or kidney cancer. The conserved cysteine and the conserved F or W are not part of the CDR3 here. D genes are given only for firm matches. Not all rows give a size; the values are once, few, many and, for expanded clones, a class.

TRBJ2-7	NA	TRBV5-5	NA	ASSWDTYEQY
TRBJ1-1	NA	TRBV9	NA	ASSVEGVNTEAF
TRBJ1-2	NA	TRBV7-9	TRBD1	ASSLGDRDGYT
TRBJ2-1	once	TRBV4-2	NA	ASSQAQGIYNEQF
TRBJ1-5	NA	TRBV6-5	TRBD1	ASSLSGGRSNQPQH
TRBJ2-3	NA	TRBV18	TRBD1	ASSPDRGSDTQY
TRBJ2-2	NA	TRBV5-1	TRBD1	ASSQGQGSRSGELF
TRBJ2-1	NA	TRBV7-2	TRBD1	ASSLAVTGSSYNEQF
TRBJ1-2	NA	TRBV27	NA	ASSQSGTAYGYT
TRBJ2-3	NA	TRBV4-3	TRBD2	ASSQDLAGGFTSTDTQY
TRBJ1-2	NA	TRBV11-2	NA	ASSLVGDEGSGYT
TRBJ1-4	NA	TRBV7-3	TRBD1	ASSSAQGTAAVWEKLF
TRBJ2-7	NA	TRBV7-6	TRBD1	ASSSSVSGTGTAEQY
TRBJ2-7	NA	TRBV9	NA	ASSPRSANTYEQY
TRBJ2-2	NA	TRBV4-2	NA	ASSQDGEVNTGELF
TRBJ2-2	once	TRBV4-3	TRBD2	ASSQELAGHLNTGELF
TRBJ2-7	NA	TRBV6-1	NA	ASSDRGLEQY
TRBJ2-7	NA	TRBV28	TRBD2	ASNPLESHLAGEGRYYEQY
TRBJ2-1	NA	TRBV7-9	NA	ASSLALGGWEDEQF
TRBJ1-2	NA	TRBV9	NA	ASSVGSANYGYT
TRBJ1-5	NA	TRBV21-1	NA	ASHTRGFSNQPQH
TRBJ2-2	NA	TRBV5-4	NA	ASSSDSAPNTGELF
TRBJ2-7	NA	TRBV19	TRBD2	ASSMPGDYYEQY
TRBJ1-3	NA	TRBV5-1	NA	ASSLDPPGSGNTIY
TRBJ2-7	NA	TRBV5-6	NA	ASSLTGRSYEQY
TRBJ1-1	NA	TRBV7-9	NA	ASSSSRGRRTEAF
TRBJ2-1	NA	TRBV30	NA	AWSIHSSYNEQF
TRBJ2-1	NA	TRBV6-5	NA	ASSYPEASYNEQF
TRBJ2-7	NA	TRBV7-2	NA	ASSLELGISYEQY
TRBJ1-1	NA	TRBV19	NA	ASSISPLGLAF
TRBJ1-5	few	TRBV7-9	NA	ASSRENQPQH
TRBJ1-1	NA	TRBV7-9	NA	ASSPAGDAEAF
TRBJ2-7	NA	TRBV6-5	NA	ATSGRYYEQY
TRBJ2-7	NA	TRBV6-5	NA	ASSSLLVSYEQY
TRBJ2-7	NA	TRBV11-2	TRBD1	ASSLEDRATYEQY
TRBJ2-3	NA	TRBV9	NA	ASSVSAAQGDTQY
TRBJ1-5	NA	TRBV19	NA	ASSMGRRRSSNQPQH
TRBJ2-1	NA	TRBV19	NA	ASSIDSTYNEQF
TRBJ1-1	NA	TRBV19	TRBD1	ASSMGTAFTEAF
TRBJ1-1	NA	TRBV4-2	NA	ASSGGGDPSEAF
TRBJ2-7	NA	TRBV5-1	NA	ASSFTGEQY
TRBJ1-3	NA	TRBV11-2	NA	ASSLGGNSGNTIY
TRBJ2-3	NA	TRBV7-9	TRBD2	ASSLVSSGSTDTQY
TRBJ1-2	few	TRBV19	NA	ASSPSTTYGYT
TRBJ2-7	NA	TRBV4-1	NA	ASSQGTSYEQY
TRBJ2-5	once	TRBV27	TRBD2	ASSPPGLDKETQY
TRBJ1-4	NA	TRBV5-6	NA	ASSLGGGSGEKLF
TRBJ2-5	NA	TRBV2	NA	ASSPANGETQY
TRBJ2-3	NA	TRBV13	NA	ASSARRSGGADTQY
TRBJ1-1	NA	TRBV10-3	TRBD1	ATSGQGGTEAF
TRBJ2-2	NA	TRBV7-2	NA	ASSQTWTTGELF
TRBJ1-2	NA	TRBV15	NA	ATSRDSPGAYGYT
TRBJ2-1	once	TRBV6-5	NA	ASSFYNEQF
TRBJ2-7	NA	TRBV27	NA	ASSFGSLSYEQY
TRBJ2-3	NA	TRBV27	TRBD2	ASSPWTSGGAGDTQY